These 25 T cell receptor beta chains were sequenced from one sample in a study of T-cell reconstitution after alpha-beta-depleted transplantation in children. TCRbeta library preparation incorporated unique molecular identifiers. TCRdb redid the calling of the PCR reads with MiXCR, one entry per CDR3 protein. The repertoire holds just under 550,000 distinct CDR3 sequences, with about 16% as singletons. The specimen comprised PBMCs from the stem cell graft donor, sampled from the stem cell graft. Every receptor here comes from a human donor who donated a stem cell graft to a child with acute lymphoblastic leukemia.

This sequence joins TRBV12-3 or TRBV12-4 and TRBJ1-3; the D is unclear. This CDR3 region has 14 residues. V lost 3 bases, J lost 7 bases, and 13 bases lay in between. The DNA for the CDR3 is TGTGCCAGCAGTTTTGAAAGCAGAGGGAACACCATATATTTT. Residues: CASSFESRGNTIYF.

The V call is TRBV23-1, the J call TRBJ1-5, with D tentatively TRBD1 (5 bases). TRBV23-1 is noted as an ORF with a role that remains uncertain. Trimming cost V 0 bases and J 4 bases, with 25 bases left between them. The CDR3 is 20 amino acids. The CDR3 DNA reads TGCGCCAGCAGTCAATCGGGCCCCGGGACCCAAAAAGGGATGAATCAGCCCCAGCATTTT. Translating it yields CASSQSGPGTQKGMNQPQHF.

The gene calls are TRBV6-4 and TRBJ2-1, with 11 positions matching TRBD2. CDR1 MRHNA and CDR2 SNTAGT come from the germline V gene. The V segment lost 5 bases and the J segment 8 bases; nucleotides outside the gene matches: 5. The CDR3 consists of 14 residues. CDR3 region: CASSPGLAAYEQFF. In DNA form, the CDR3 reads TGTGCCAGCAGTCCGGGACTAGCGGCCTATGAGCAGTTCTTC.

This clonotype was counted a few times. The V and J genes are TRBV13 and TRBJ1-2, with a weak D call TRBD1 (5 bases). Trimming took off 7 bases at V and 2 bases at J, with 14 bases between the two ends. The CDR3 sequence is 14 residues long. Germline V gene data show CDR1 as PRHDT and CDR2 as FYEKMQ (reference sequence). The CDR3 region is CASKIGAGNYGYTF. CDR3 bases: TGTGCCAGCAAGATAGGGGCTGGAAACTATGGCTACACCTTC.

This clonotype has more than one count but fewer than ten. The chain has TRBV27 and TRBJ2-7, with D possibly being TRBD2 (5 bases). Trimming left V 6 bases short and J 2 bases short, with 23 bases between. CDR3 length equals 17 residues. Germline assignment: CDR1 MNHEY and CDR2 SMNVEV (reference sequence). The CDR3 DNA sequence: TGTGCCAGCAGGACCGCAGACCACCTAGCCCTCACCTACGAGCAGTACTTC. Encoded protein: CASRTADHLALTYEQYF.

The chain couples TRBV20-1 to TRBJ2-1; 7 positions agree with TRBD2. The length of the CDR3 is 14 residues. Germline CDR1 reads DFQATT; CDR2 reads SNEGSKA (reference sequence). V shed 6 bases, J shed 8 bases, and the junction held 13 bases outside the gene matches. CDR3 region: CSAPGGRSWDEQFF. In DNA form, the CDR3 reads TGCAGTGCGCCGGGGGGACGATCGTGGGATGAGCAGTTCTTC.

This CDR3 is CASSLGTGGDTQYF. CDR3 in DNA: TGTGCCAGCAGCTTGGGGACAGGGGGAGATACGCAGTATTTT. The V gene is TRBV5-5, the J gene TRBJ2-3; 10 bases match TRBD1. Trimming took 0 bases from V and 5 from J; bases not matched to a gene: 0. The CDR3 is 14 residues long. Germline V gene lookup returns CDR1 SGHKS and CDR2 YYEKEE (reference sequence).

This clonotype was recorded a few times. This chain links TRBV7-3 with TRBJ1-1; no reliable D call. The CDR3 length is 13 residues. Trimming cost V 2 bases and J 1 base, with 5 bases left between them. Germline loops: CDR1 SGHTA, CDR2 FQGTGA. The CDR3 DNA reads TGTGCCAGCAGCTTATTGGAGAACACTGAAGCTTTCTTT. Encoded protein: CASSLLENTEAFF. Full variable domain (rest looked up from reference TRBV7-3 and TRBJ1-1): GAGVSQTPSNKVTEKGKYVELRCDPISGHTALYWYRQSLGQGPEFLIYFQGTGAADDSGLPNDRFFAVRPEGSVSTLKIQRTERGDSAVYLCASSLLENTEAFFGQGTRLTVV.

This clonotype was counted only a few times. The chain has TRBV5-1 and TRBJ2-7; D remains unclear. V was trimmed by 1 base and J by 3 bases, leaving 8 bases between them. CDR1 and CDR2 from the germline V gene are SGHRS and YFSETQ. There are 13 residues in the CDR3. The CDR3 DNA is TGCGCCAGCAGCTTGAACACGGTCTACGAGCAGTACTTC. It codes for CASSLNTVYEQYF. The full variable domain, its missing parts supplied by reference TRBV5-1 and TRBJ2-7, is KAGVTQTPRYLIKTRGQQVTLSCSPISGHRSVSWYQQTPGQGLQFLFEYFSETQRNKGNFPGRFSGRQFSNSRSEMNVSTLELGDSALYLCASSLNTVYEQYFGPGTRLTVT.

This clonotype was seen a handful of times. V is TRBV10-1 and J is TRBJ2-7; D not resolved. The CDR3 runs 14 residues. Germline V gene sequence: CDR1 WNHNN, CDR2 SYGVQD (reference sequence). Trimming took off 3 bases at V and 2 bases at J, with 11 bases between the two ends. The CDR3 nucleotides are TGCGCCAGCAGTGAAATAATAGGGCCCTACGAGCAGTACTTC. Protein product: CASSEIIGPYEQYF.

The J gene is TRBJ2-2, the V gene TRBV9; TRBD2 might be the D (6 bases). The V end was cut by 4 bases, the J end by 5 bases, with 18 bases between. CDR1 and CDR2 (germline): SGDLS, YYNGEE. This CDR3 spans 16 amino acids. The CDR3 loop reads CASSPTGLARTGELFF. The CDR3 DNA is TGTGCCAGCAGCCCCACTGGGCTAGCGAGGACCGGGGAGCTGTTTTTT.

The genes are TRBV28 and TRBJ2-1, with TRBD1 as a possible D gene (5 bases). CDR1 MDHEN and CDR2 SYDVKM come from the germline V gene. The CDR3 runs 16 residues. The V gene lost 0 bases and the J gene lost 9 bases, with 18 bases spanning the gap. CDR3 amino acids: CASSLWGPSIGVEQFF. Written as DNA, the CDR3 is TGTGCCAGCAGTTTATGGGGGCCGAGCATTGGAGTTGAGCAGTTCTTC.

This clonotype occurred a few times. The gene calls are TRBV18 and TRBJ2-7; weak D call: TRBD1 (6 bases). The CDR3 runs to 14 residues. CDR1 and CDR2 from the germline V gene are KGHSH and LQKENI. Trimming removed 4 bases from V and 2 bases from J, with 12 bases in between. The CDR3 is CASSLRDIAYEQYF. In nucleotides, the CDR3 is TGTGCCAGCTCACTCCGGGACATCGCCTACGAGCAGTACTTC.

The chain carries TRBV5-1 and TRBJ2-3, with TRBD2 matching over 7 bases. Germline CDR1 reads SGHRS; CDR2 reads YFSETQ. V shed 0 bases and J 3 bases; nucleotides not matched to a gene: 10. The CDR3 covers 17 residues. CDR3 coding DNA: TGCGCCAGCAGCTTGGCCGGTTTAGCGGGCCGTACAGATACGCAGTATTTT. Its translation: CASSLAGLAGRTDTQYF. Full variable domain (missing parts from reference TRBV5-1 and TRBJ2-3): KAGVTQTPRYLIKTRGQQVTLSCSPISGHRSVSWYQQTPGQGLQFLFEYFSETQRNKGNFPGRFSGRQFSNSRSEMNVSTLELGDSALYLCASSLAGLAGRTDTQYFGPGTRLTVL.

V is TRBV12-3 or TRBV12-4 and J is TRBJ2-7; D is uncertain. The CDR3 consists of 14 residues. Trimming took 3 bases from V and 0 from J, leaving 9 bases between them. The CDR3 sequence is CASSFEWDSYEQYF. The CDR3 nucleotides read TGTGCCAGCAGTTTTGAGTGGGACTCCTACGAGCAGTACTTC.

The V and J genes are TRBV19 and TRBJ1-4; 9 nucleotides match TRBD1. The CDR3 sequence is 13 residues long. Germline assignment: CDR1 LNHDA and CDR2 SQIVND (reference sequence). V lost 8 bases, J lost 3 bases, and 1 base stayed unmatched. The CDR3 DNA follows: TGTGCCAGTCGGGACAGGGCTAATGAAAAACTGTTTTTT. It codes for CASRDRANEKLFF.

The chain combines TRBV2 with TRBJ2-1; D perhaps matches TRBD2 (6 bases). The CDR3 length is 14 residues. V lost 1 base to trimming and J lost 9 bases, with 13 bases between them. The germline gives CDR1 SNHLY, CDR2 FYNNEI. The CDR3 nucleotides are TGTGCCAGCAGTGAAGATGCGGGGTGGATTGAGCAGTTCTTC. It is translated as CASSEDAGWIEQFF.

In this sample, this clonotype turned up a few times. The gene calls are TRBV14 and TRBJ2-6; D is possibly TRBD1 (5 bases). The CDR3 has 18 amino acids. Trimming stripped 3 bases from V and 0 bases from J, with 15 bases between. CDR1 is SGHDN, CDR2 FVKESK, per germline. The CDR3: CASSHLGVLSSGANVLTF. CDR3 nucleotides: TGTGCCAGCAGCCACCTAGGGGTCCTAAGCTCTGGGGCCAACGTCCTGACTTTC.

The table lists this clonotype with many counts. This chain uses TRBV2 with TRBJ2-1; possibly TRBD1 for D (5 bases). The germline V and J ends were trimmed by 6 bases and 6 bases, with 9 bases remaining between them. Germline lookup yields CDR1 SNHLY and CDR2 FYNNEI. The CDR3 has 12 amino acids. Here the CDR3 reads CASRQQVNEQFF. The CDR3, as DNA: TGTGCCAGCAGGCAACAGGTCAATGAGCAGTTCTTC.

The chain combines TRBV10-3 with TRBJ1-1; the D gene is possibly TRBD1 (5 bases). Trimming took off 6 bases at V and 4 bases at J, with 15 bases between the two ends. Per germline, CDR1 ENHRY and CDR2 SYGVKD. CDR3 length: 14 amino acids. In nucleotides, the CDR3 is TGTGCCATCAGCGACGCCGGGGGTCCCACTGAAGCTTTCTTT. Protein: CAISDAGGPTEAFF.

Only a few counts were recorded for this clonotype. V and J are TRBV6-5 and TRBJ2-1, with D perhaps TRBD2 (5 bases). This CDR3 spans 14 amino acids. The V end lost 2 bases, the J end lost 9 bases, and 14 bases lay between the germline ends. Per the germline V gene, CDR1 is MNHEY and CDR2 is SVGAGI. The CDR3 protein is CASSYKGDDAEQFF. CDR3 DNA sequence: TGTGCCAGCAGTTACAAGGGAGATGATGCTGAGCAGTTCTTC.

The chain uses TRBV12-3 or TRBV12-4 and TRBJ2-5; possibly TRBD2 for D (5 bases). CDR3 size: 14 residues. The V gene lost 3 bases and the J gene lost 4 bases, with 12 bases spanning the gap. The CDR3 spells CASSFRLAVETQYF. The DNA of the CDR3 is TGTGCCAGCAGTTTTCGCCTAGCCGTAGAGACCCAGTACTTC.

This clonotype was observed a handful of times. The chain is built from TRBV10-2 and TRBJ1-5, with D perhaps TRBD1 (5 bases). The length of the CDR3 is 15 residues. Trimming stripped 2 bases from V and 0 bases from J, with 8 bases between. CDR1 is WSHSY and CDR2 is SAAADI in the germline V gene. CDR3 region: CASSEGGYSNQPQHF. The CDR3 DNA reads as TGCGCCAGCAGTGAGGGGGGATATAGCAATCAGCCCCAGCATTTT.

The chain combines TRBV12-3 or TRBV12-4 with TRBJ1-4; TRBD1 matches at 8 bases. J was trimmed by 7 bases and V by 5 bases; bases with no gene match: 9. The CDR3 has 15 residues. CDR3 nucleotide sequence: TGTGCCAGCAGTCTATACGGGACAGGCGTTGAAAAACTGTTTTTT. It is translated as CASSLYGTGVEKLFF.

The rearrangement links TRBV2 to TRBJ2-2, with D uncertain. V dropped 7 bases and J dropped 0 bases, with 9 bases sitting between them. This CDR3 region has 14 residues. Germline V CDR1 and CDR2: SNHLY, FYNNEI. For the CDR3, the DNA is TGTGCCAGCAAGAGAGATGCGAACACCGGGGAGCTGTTTTTT. It specifies CASKRDANTGELFF.